This entry lists 4 T cell receptor beta chains sequenced from one sample in a study of cytomegalovirus exposure and HLA in healthy donors. PCR involved 60 Vbeta and 13 Jbeta primers. Sequenced by immunoSEQ multiplex PCR; TCRdb stores in-frame clones only, minus some. The table lists about 130,000 clones, around 78% of them singletons. Specimen: PBMCs. The receptors shown here come from a woman aged 35 to 49 in good health and CMV-seronegative.

This clone was found a few times. J is TRBJ1-4 and V is TRBV5-1, with 7 nucleotides matching TRBD1. Germline assignment: CDR1 SGHRS and CDR2 YFSETQ. The junction had 12 bases not matched to a gene; V was cut back by 0 bases and J by 10 bases. This CDR3 has 16 residues. The CDR3 reads CASSLGRQGGEGKLFF. As DNA, the CDR3 is TGCGCCAGCAGCTTGGGTAGACAGGGCGGGGAAGGAAAACTGTTTTTT.

This clone occurred a few times. The V gene is TRBV5-8, the J gene TRBJ2-6; D is undetermined. V was clipped by 4 bases and J by 0 bases, with 17 bases between them. The CDR3 length is 18 residues. Germline CDR1 SGHTS, CDR2 YDEGEE. The CDR3 coding sequence is TGTGCCAGCAGCATCCTACTACTTGTCTCCTCTGGGGCCAACGTCCTGACTTTC. As protein: CASSILLLVSSGANVLTF.

This chain uses TRBV11-3 with TRBJ2-7, with TRBD2 matching 8 bases. Germline loops: CDR1 SGHNT, CDR2 YENEEA. V lost 5 bases and J lost 1; bases outside the gene matches: 1. CDR3 length equals 13 residues. This CDR3 is CASSRGGSYEQYF. The CDR3 DNA reads TGTGCCAGCAGCCGCGGGGGGTCCTACGAGCAGTACTTC.

This chain uses TRBV5-4 with TRBJ2-7; weak D call: TRBD1 (6 bases). Germline CDR1 reads SGHNT; CDR2 reads YYREEE (reference sequence). The length of the CDR3 is 12 residues. Trimming left V 4 bases short and J 3 bases short, with 8 bases between. CDR3 sequence (DNA): TGTGCCAGCAGCCAGGGGATCTACGAGCAGTACTTC. Its translation: CASSQGIYEQYF.